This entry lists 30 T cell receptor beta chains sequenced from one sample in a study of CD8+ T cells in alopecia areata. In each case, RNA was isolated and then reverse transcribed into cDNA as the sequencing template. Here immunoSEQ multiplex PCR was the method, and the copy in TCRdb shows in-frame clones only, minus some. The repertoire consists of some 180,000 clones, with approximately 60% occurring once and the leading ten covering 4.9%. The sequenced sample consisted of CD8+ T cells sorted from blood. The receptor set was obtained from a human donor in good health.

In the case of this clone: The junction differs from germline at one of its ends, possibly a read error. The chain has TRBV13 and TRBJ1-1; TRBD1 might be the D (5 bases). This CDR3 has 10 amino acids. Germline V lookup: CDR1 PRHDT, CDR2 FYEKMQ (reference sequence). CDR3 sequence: CASSLKSGIF. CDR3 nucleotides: TGTGCCAGCAGCTTAAAGTCAGGGATCTTT.

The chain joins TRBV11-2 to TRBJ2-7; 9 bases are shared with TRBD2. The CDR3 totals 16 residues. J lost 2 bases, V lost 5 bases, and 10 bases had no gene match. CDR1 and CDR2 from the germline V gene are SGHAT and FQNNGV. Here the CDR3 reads CASSTTGLASTYEQYF. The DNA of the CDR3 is TGTGCCAGCAGCACAACCGGACTAGCGAGCACCTACGAGCAGTACTTC.

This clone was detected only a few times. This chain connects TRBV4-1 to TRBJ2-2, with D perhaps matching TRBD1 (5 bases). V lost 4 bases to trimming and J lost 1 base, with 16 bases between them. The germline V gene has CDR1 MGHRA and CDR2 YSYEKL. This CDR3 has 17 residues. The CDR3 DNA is TGCGCCAGCAGCCCCAAAGGGGCGACCGAGAACACCGGGGAGCTGTTTTTT. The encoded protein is CASSPKGATENTGELFF.

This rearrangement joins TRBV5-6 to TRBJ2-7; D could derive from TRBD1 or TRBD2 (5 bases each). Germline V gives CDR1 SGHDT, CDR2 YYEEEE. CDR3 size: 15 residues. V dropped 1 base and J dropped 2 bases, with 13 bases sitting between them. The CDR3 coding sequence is TGTGCCAGCAGCTTGCTAGGGGAGATGACCTACGAGCAGTACTTC. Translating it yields CASSLLGEMTYEQYF.

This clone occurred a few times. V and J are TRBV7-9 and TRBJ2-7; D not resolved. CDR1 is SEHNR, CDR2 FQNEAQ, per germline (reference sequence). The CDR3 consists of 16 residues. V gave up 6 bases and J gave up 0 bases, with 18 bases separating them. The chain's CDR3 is CASRSTTGLTSYEQYF. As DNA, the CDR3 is TGTGCCAGCAGGAGTACAACGGGCCTAACCTCCTACGAGCAGTACTTC.

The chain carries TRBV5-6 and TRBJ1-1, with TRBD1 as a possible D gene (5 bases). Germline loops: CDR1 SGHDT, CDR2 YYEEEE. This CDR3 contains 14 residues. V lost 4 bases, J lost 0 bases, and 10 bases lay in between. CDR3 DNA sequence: TGTGCCAGCAGCCCGGGACCGTTGAACACTGAAGCTTTCTTT. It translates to CASSPGPLNTEAFF.

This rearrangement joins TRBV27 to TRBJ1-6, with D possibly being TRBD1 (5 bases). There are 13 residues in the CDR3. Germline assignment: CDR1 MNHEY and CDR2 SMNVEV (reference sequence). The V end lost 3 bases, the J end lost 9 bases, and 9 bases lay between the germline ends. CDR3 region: CASSFAGSSPLHF. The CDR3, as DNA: TGTGCCAGCAGTTTTGCAGGGAGTTCACCCCTCCACTTT.

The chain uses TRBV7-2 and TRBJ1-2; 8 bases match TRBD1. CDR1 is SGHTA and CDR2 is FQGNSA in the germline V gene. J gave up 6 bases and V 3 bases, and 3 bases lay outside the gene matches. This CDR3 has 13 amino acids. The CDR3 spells CASSFTGGHGYTF. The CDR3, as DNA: TGTGCCAGCAGCTTTACAGGGGGGCATGGCTACACCTTC.

This CDR3 is CASSQGQEHNSPLHF. CDR3 nucleotide sequence: TGTGCCAGCAGTCAAGGACAGGAACATAATTCACCCCTCCACTTT. The rearrangement uses TRBV2 and TRBJ1-6; 7 nucleotides agree with TRBD1. Per germline, CDR1 SNHLY and CDR2 FYNNEI. V was clipped by 5 bases and J by 5 bases; unmatched bases: 6. The CDR3 totals 15 residues.

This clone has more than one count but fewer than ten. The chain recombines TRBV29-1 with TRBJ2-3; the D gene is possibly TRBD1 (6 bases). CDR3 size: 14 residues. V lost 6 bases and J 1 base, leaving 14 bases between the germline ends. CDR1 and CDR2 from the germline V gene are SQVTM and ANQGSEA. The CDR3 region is CSVQGGWGTDTQYF. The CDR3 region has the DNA TGCAGCGTGCAAGGGGGATGGGGCACAGATACGCAGTATTTT.

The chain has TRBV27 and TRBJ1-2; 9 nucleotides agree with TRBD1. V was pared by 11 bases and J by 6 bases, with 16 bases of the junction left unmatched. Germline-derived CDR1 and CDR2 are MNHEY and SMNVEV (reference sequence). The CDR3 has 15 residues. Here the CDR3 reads CASSYRLDRGNGYTF. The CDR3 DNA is TGTGCCTCAAGTTATCGCCTTGACAGGGGGAATGGCTACACCTTC.

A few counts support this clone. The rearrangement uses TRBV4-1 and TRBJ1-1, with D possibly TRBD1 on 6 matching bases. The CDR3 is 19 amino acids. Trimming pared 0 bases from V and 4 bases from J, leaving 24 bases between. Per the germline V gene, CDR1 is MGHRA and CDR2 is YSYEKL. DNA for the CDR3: TGCGCCAGCAGCCAAGAGGCGCATACGGGGGGCGCTTGGGGCACTGAAGCTTTCTTT. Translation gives CASSQEAHTGGAWGTEAFF.

In DNA form, the CDR3 reads TGCGCCAGCAGCCCGGGACAGGGGGCTGAAGCTTTCTTT. Its translation is CASSPGQGAEAFF. The chain couples TRBV5-1 to TRBJ1-1; 11 positions agree with TRBD1. V lost 4 bases, J lost 6 bases, and 2 bases stayed unmatched. The CDR3 loop spans 13 amino acids. Germline V gives CDR1 SGHRS, CDR2 YFSETQ. Drawing the rest from reference TRBV5-1 and TRBJ1-1, the complete variable domain is KAGVTQTPRYLIKTRGQQVTLSCSPISGHRSVSWYQQTPGQGLQFLFEYFSETQRNKGNFPGRFSGRQFSNSRSEMNVSTLELGDSALYLCASSPGQGAEAFFGQGTRLTVV.

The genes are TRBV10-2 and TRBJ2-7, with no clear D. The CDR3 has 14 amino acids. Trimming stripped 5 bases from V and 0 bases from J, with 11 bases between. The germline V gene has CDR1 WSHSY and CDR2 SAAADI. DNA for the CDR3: TGCGCCAGCAGTCGGCGAAGCGTCTCCTACGAGCAGTACTTC. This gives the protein CASSRRSVSYEQYF.

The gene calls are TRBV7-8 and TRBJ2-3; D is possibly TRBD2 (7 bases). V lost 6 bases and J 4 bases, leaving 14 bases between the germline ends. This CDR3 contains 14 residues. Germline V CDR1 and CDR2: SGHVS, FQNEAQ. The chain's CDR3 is CASRPTGRADTQYF. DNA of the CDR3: TGTGCCAGCAGGCCAACAGGGAGGGCAGATACGCAGTATTTT.

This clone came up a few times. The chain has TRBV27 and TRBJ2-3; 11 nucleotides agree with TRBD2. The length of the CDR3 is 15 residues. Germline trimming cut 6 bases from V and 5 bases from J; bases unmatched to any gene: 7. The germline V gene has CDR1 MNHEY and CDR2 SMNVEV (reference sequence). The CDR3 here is CASRVAGGPGDTQYF. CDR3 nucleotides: TGTGCCAGCAGGGTAGCGGGGGGGCCAGGAGATACGCAGTATTTT.

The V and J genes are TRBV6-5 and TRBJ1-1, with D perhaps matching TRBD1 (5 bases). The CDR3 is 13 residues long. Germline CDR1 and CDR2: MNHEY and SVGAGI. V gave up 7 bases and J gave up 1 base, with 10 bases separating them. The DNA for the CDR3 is TGTGCCAGCAAACTTGGGGGGAACACTGAAGCTTTCTTT. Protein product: CASKLGGNTEAFF.

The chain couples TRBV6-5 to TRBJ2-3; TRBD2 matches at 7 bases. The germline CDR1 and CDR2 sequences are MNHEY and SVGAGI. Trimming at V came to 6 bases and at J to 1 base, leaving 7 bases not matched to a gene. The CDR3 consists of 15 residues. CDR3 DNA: TGTGCCAGCAGGGGGCTGGCGGGGGGCACAGATACGCAGTATTTT. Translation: CASRGLAGGTDTQYF.

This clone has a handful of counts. CDR3: CASTQAGVSTDTQYF. As DNA, the CDR3 is TGTGCCAGCACACAGGCCGGGGTAAGCACAGATACGCAGTATTTT. The V and J genes are TRBV9 and TRBJ2-3; the D gene could be TRBD1 or TRBD2 (5 bases each). Germline V gene data show CDR1 as SGDLS and CDR2 as YYNGEE. Trimming left V 6 bases short and J 0 bases short, with 14 bases between. This CDR3 comprises 15 residues.

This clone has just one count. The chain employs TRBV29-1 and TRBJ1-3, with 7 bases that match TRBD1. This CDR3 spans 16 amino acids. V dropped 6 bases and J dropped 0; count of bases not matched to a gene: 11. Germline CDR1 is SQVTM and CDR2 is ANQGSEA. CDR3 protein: CSVFSGQPSSGNTIYF. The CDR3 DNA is TGCAGCGTGTTCTCGGGACAGCCTTCCTCTGGAAACACCATATATTTT.

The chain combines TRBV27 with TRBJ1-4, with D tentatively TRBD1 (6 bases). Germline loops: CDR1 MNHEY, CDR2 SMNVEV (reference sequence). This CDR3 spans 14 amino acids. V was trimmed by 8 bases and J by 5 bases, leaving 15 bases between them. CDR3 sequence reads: CASAPQGPNEKLFF. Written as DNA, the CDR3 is TGTGCCAGCGCCCCCCAGGGGCCGAATGAAAAACTGTTTTTT.

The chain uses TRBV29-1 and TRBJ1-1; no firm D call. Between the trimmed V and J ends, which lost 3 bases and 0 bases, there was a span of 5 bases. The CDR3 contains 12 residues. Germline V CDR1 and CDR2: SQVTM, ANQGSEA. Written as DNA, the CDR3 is TGCAGCGTTGATCTTTTGAACACTGAAGCTTTCTTT. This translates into CSVDLLNTEAFF.

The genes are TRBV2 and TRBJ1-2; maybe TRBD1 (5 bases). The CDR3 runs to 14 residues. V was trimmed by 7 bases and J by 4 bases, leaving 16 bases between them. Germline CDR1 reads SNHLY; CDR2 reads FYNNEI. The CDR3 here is CASKPGGDLYGYTF. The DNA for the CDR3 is TGTGCCAGCAAGCCCGGGGGGGACCTCTATGGCTACACCTTC.

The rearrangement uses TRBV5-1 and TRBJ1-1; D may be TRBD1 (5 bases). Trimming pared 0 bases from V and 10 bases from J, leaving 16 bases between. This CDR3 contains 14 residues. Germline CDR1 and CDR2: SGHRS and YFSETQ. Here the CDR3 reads CASSLAGTGTGAFF. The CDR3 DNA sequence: TGCGCCAGCAGCTTGGCCGGGACCGGGACCGGAGCTTTCTTT.

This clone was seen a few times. CDR3 bases: TGTGCCTGGAGGGCGAGGGGTACCGGGGAGCTGTTTTTT. Its protein product is CAWRARGTGELFF. The V gene is TRBV30, the J gene TRBJ2-2, with D perhaps assigned TRBD1 or TRBD2 (5 bases each). Trimming took 3 bases from V and 5 from J, leaving 10 bases between them. The CDR3 runs to 13 residues. Germline V lookup: CDR1 GTSNPN, CDR2 SVGIG (reference sequence). Using reference TRBV30 and TRBJ2-2 for the parts outside the CDR3, the full variable domain is SQTIHQWPATLVQPVGSPLSLECTVEGTSNPNLYWYRQAAGRGLQLLFYSVGIGQISSEVPQNLSASRPQDRQFILSSKKLLLSDSGFYLCAWRARGTGELFFGEGSRLTVL.

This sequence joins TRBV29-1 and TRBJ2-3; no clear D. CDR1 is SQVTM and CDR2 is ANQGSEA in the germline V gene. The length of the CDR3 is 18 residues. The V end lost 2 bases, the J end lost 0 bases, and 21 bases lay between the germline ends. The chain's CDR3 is CSVEWAYKEKDSTDTQYF. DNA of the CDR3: TGCAGCGTTGAATGGGCCTATAAGGAGAAAGATAGCACAGATACGCAGTATTTT.

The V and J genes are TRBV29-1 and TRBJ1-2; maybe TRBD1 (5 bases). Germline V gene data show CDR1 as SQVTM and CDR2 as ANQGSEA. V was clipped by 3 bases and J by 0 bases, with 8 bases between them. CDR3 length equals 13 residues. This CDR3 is CSVEEGTNYGYTF. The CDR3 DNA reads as TGCAGCGTTGAGGAGGGGACTAACTATGGCTACACCTTC.

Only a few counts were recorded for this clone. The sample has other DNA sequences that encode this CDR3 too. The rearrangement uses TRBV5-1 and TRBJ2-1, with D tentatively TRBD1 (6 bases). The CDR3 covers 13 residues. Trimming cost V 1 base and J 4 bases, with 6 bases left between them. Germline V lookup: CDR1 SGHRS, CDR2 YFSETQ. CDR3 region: CASSLTGYNEQFF. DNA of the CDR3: TGCGCCAGCAGCTTGACAGGGTACAATGAGCAGTTCTTC. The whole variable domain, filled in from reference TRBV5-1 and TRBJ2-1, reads KAGVTQTPRYLIKTRGQQVTLSCSPISGHRSVSWYQQTPGQGLQFLFEYFSETQRNKGNFPGRFSGRQFSNSRSEMNVSTLELGDSALYLCASSLTGYNEQFFGPGTRLTVL.

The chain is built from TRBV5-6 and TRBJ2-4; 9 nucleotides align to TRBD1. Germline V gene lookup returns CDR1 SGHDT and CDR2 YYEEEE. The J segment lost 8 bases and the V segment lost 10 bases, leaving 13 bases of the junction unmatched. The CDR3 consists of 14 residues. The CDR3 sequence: CASNRGTGLDIQYF. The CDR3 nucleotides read TGTGCCTCGAATCGAGGGACAGGGTTGGACATTCAGTACTTC.

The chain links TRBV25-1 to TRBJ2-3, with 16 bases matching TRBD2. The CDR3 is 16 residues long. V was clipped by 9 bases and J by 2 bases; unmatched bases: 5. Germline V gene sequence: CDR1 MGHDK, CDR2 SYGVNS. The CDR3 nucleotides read TGTGCCAGTGAGGGACTAGCGGGGGGGTTCACAGATACGCAGTATTTT. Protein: CASEGLAGGFTDTQYF.